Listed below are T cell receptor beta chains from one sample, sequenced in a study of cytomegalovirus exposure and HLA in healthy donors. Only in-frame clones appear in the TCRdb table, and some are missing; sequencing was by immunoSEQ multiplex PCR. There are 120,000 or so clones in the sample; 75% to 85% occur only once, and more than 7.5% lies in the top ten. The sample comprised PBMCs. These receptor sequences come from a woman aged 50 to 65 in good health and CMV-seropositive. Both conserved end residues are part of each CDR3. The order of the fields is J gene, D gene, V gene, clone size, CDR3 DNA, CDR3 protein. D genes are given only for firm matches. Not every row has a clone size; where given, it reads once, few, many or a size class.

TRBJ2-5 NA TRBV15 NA TGTGCCACCAGCAGTGGGGTGAACGGGGAAGAGACCCAGTACTTC CATSSGVNGEETQYF
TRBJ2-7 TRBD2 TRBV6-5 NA TGTGCCAGCACGATGATAGCGGGAGGATTTCGCGAGCAGTACTTC CASTMIAGGFREQYF
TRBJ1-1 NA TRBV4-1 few TGCGCCAGCAGCCAATCGGGTGCTGAAGCTTTCTTT CASSQSGAEAFF
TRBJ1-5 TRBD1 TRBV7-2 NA TGTGCCAGCAGCCTCCTGACAGGGCCAAGTCAGCCCCAGCATTTT CASSLLTGPSQPQHF
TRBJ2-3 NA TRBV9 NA TGTGCCAGCAGCCTCGGAAGGACTGCGGGAGATACGCAGTATTTT CASSLGRTAGDTQYF
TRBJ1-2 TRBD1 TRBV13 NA TGTGCCAGCAGCTTAGAGGCGGGACAGGCCCATGGCTACACCTTC CASSLEAGQAHGYTF
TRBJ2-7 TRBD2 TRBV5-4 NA TGTGCCAGCAGCCCCGGGGGACTAGCGGGGTACTCCTACGAGCAGTACTTC CASSPGGLAGYSYEQYF
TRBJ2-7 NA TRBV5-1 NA TGCGCCAGCAGCTTCGGGTTCCTTTCCTACGAGCAGTACTTC CASSFGFLSYEQYF
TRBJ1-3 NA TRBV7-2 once TGTGCCAGCAGCTTACGGATGCAGGCCATGAGCTCTGGAAACACCATATATTTT CASSLRMQAMSSGNTIYF
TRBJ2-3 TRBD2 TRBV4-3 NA TGCGCCAGCAGCCAAGATGGGACTAGCGGAGGTACGCAGTATTTT CASSQDGTSGGTQYF
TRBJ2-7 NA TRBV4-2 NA TGTGCCAGCAGCCAAGGACAGATCCCCTACGAGCAGTACTTC CASSQGQIPYEQYF
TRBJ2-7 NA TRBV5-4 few TGTGCCAGCAGCCATCAGGGGTCCTACGAGCAGTACTTC CASSHQGSYEQYF
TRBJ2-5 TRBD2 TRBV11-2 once TGTGCCAGCAGCTTTGGTGGCAGCGGGGTTGGTGGGGAGACCCAGTACTTC CASSFGGSGVGGETQYF
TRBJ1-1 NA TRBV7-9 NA TGTGCCAGCAGCGTCCCCCCCCGGGTCCAAGAAGCTTTCTTT CASSVPPRVQEAFF
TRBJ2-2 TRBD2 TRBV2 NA TGTGCCAGCGAGGCGGGGGTGGCGAGGAACACCGGGGAGCTGTTTTTT CASEAGVARNTGELFF
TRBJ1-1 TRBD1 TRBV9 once TGTGCCAGCAGTCCTGGGACAGCGAACACTGAAGCTTTCTTT CASSPGTANTEAFF
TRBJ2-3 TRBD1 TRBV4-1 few TGCGCCAGCAGCCCCCCGACAGGGAGCACAGATACGCAGTATTTT CASSPPTGSTDTQYF
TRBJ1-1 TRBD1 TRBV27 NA TGTGCCAGCAGTCCGAGGGACAGGACTGAAGCTTTCTTT CASSPRDRTEAFF
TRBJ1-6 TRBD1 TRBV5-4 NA TGTGCCAGCAGCCCAGGCCAGGGGGCAGCCTATAATTCACCCCTCCACTTT CASSPGQGAAYNSPLHF
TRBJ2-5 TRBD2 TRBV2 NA TGTGCCAGCAGTGAGACTAGCGTTGGGGAGACCCAGTACTTC CASSETSVGETQYF
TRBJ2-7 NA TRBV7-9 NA TGTGCCAGCAGCTCCCAGGGTTCTCACTCTGGCGAGCAGTACTTC CASSSQGSHSGEQYF
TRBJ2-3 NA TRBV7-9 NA TGTGCCAGCAGCTTAGTAGGCGCTAGGGAGGATACGCAGTATTTT CASSLVGAREDTQYF
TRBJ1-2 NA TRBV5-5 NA TGTGCCAGCTCGACTGGGAACTATGGCTACACCTTC CASSTGNYGYTF
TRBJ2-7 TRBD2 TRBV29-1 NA TGCAGCGTAACGGGACTAGCGGGAGTATACGAGCAGTACTTC CSVTGLAGVYEQYF
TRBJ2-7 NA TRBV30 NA TGTGCCTGGAGTCCGAACAGCTACGAGCAGTACTTC CAWSPNSYEQYF
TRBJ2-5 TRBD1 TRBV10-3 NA TGTGCCATCAGTGAGAGTCAGAGACAGGGGGGAGAGACCCAGTACTTC CAISESQRQGGETQYF
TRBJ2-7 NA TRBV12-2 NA TGTGCAAGTCGCCGGACACCCTACGAGCAGTACTTC CASRRTPYEQYF
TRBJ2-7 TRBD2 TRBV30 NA TGTGCCTGGAGCCCCCTCACTAGCGGGGGGCGCGAGCAGTACTTC CAWSPLTSGGREQYF
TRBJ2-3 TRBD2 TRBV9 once TGTGCCAGCAGCGTAGTTGGCGGGAGTGATACGCAGTATTTT CASSVVGGSDTQYF
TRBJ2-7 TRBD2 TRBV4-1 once TGCGCCAGCTCCTACCTGGCGGGAGCGTCCCACGAGCAGTACTTC CASSYLAGASHEQYF
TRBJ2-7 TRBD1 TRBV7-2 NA TGTGCCAGCAGCCTAACAGGGGATCCTTACGAGCAGTACTTC CASSLTGDPYEQYF
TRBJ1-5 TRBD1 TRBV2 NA TGTGCCAGCAGGGGGACAGGGGATCAGCCCCAGCATTTT CASRGTGDQPQHF
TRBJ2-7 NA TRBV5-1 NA TGCGCCAGCAGCTTTGGCCCAGGATCCTACGAGCAGTACTTC CASSFGPGSYEQYF
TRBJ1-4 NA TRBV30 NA TGTGCCTGGAGGTGGACTCGGGAGGAAAAACTGTTTTTT CAWRWTREEKLFF
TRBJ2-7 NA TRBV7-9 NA TGTGCCAGCAGCTCCTTAGCGGAGTACGAGCAGTACTTC CASSSLAEYEQYF
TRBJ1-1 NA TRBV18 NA TGTGCCAGCTCACCACTAGACAGCACTGAAGCTTTCTTT CASSPLDSTEAFF
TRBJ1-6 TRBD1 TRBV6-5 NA TGTGCCAGCAGTTACAGGGGGCGCGATTCACCCCTCCACTTT CASSYRGRDSPLHF
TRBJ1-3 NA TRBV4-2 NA TGTGCCAGCAGCCAAGACCCGGGTACGTCTGGAAACACCATATATTTT CASSQDPGTSGNTIYF
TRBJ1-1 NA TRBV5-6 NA TGTGCCAGCAGCTTCTTAGATACTGAAGCTTTCTTT CASSFLDTEAFF
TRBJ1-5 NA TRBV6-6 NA TGTGCCAGCAGTTTCCCGACCCGGGGGAATCAGCCCCAGCATTTT CASSFPTRGNQPQHF
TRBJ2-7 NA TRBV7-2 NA TGTGCCAGCAGCCGGGTGGGAGCCGACTACGAGCAGTACTTC CASSRVGADYEQYF
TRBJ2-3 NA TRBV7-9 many TGCGCCAGCAGCCAAGTTCCAGGGCCCACAGATACGCAGTATTTT CASSQVPGPTDTQYF
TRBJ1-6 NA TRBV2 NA TGTGCCAGCAGCGAGACTAAAGCTCTCCACTTT CASSETKALHF
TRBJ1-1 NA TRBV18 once TGTGCCAGCTCACCACGTGGGGCCCCATGGGACACTGAAGCTTTCTTT CASSPRGAPWDTEAFF
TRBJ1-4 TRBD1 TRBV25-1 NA TGTGCCAGCAGTTTGGGACAGCCTAATGAAAAACTGTTTTTT CASSLGQPNEKLFF
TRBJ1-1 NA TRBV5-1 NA TGCGCCAGCAGCTTAACCCCGCAGGGCAACACTGAAGCTTTCTTT CASSLTPQGNTEAFF
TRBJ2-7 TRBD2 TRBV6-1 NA TGTGCCAGCAGTGAAATAGCGGGGGGACCCTACGAGCAGTACTTC CASSEIAGGPYEQYF
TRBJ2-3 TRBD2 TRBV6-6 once TGTGCCAGCAGTAAGACTAGCGGGAGGATTCCGCAGTATTTT CASSKTSGRIPQYF
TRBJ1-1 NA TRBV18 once TGTGCCAGCTCACCACGTGGTCAGGGGAGTGACGCTGAAGCTTTCTTT CASSPRGQGSDAEAFF
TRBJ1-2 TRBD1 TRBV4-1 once TGCGCCAGCAGCCGAGGACAGGGAGGCTATGGCTACACCTTC CASSRGQGGYGYTF
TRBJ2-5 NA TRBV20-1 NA TGCAGTGCCCCCCGAGAGACCCAGTACTTC CSAPRETQYF
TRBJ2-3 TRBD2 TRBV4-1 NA TGCGCCAGCAGCCAAACACCGTTAGCGGGAATCGTAGATACGCAGTATTTT CASSQTPLAGIVDTQYF
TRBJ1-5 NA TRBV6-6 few TGTGCCAGCGGGGCTTCGGGGGACTATAGCAATCAGCCCCAGCATTTT CASGASGDYSNQPQHF
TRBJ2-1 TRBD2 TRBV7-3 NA TGTGCCAGCAGCTGGGCGGGGTCTAGCGGGAGTGGTTCCTACAATGAGCAGTTCTTC CASSWAGSSGSGSYNEQFF
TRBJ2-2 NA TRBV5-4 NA TGTGCCAGCAGCTTGGTTGGGGAGTCGAACACCGGGGAGCTGTTTTTT CASSLVGESNTGELFF
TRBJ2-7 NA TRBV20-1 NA TGCAGTGCATCTGGGCGGGACGAGCAGTACTTC CSASGRDEQYF
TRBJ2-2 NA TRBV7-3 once TGTGCCAGCAGCTTAAGACACGGGAGTAACACCGGGGAGCTGTTTTTT CASSLRHGSNTGELFF
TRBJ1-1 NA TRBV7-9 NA TGTGCCAGCAGCTTATGGAGGGCCACGAACACTGAAGCTTTCTTT CASSLWRATNTEAFF
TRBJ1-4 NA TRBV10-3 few TGTGCCATCAGTCCGGATGAAAAACTGTTTTTT CAISPDEKLFF